Listed here are 25 T cell receptor beta chains from one sample, sequenced in a study of cytomegalovirus exposure and HLA in healthy donors. PCR was performed using 60 Vbeta and 13 Jbeta primers. Some clones are missing from TCRdb's copy, which holds only in-frame ones; the method was immunoSEQ multiplex PCR. There are about 170,000 clones in the sample, with less than 0.95% held by the top ten. Specimen: PBMCs. The receptors stem from a young woman in good health and CMV-seropositive.

V usage is TRBV5-1 and J usage is TRBJ1-1; 8 bases fit TRBD1. Trimming at V came to 4 bases and at J to 1 base, leaving 6 bases not matched to a gene. Germline V lookup: CDR1 SGHRS, CDR2 YFSETQ. There are 15 residues in the CDR3. The CDR3 nucleotides read TGCGCCAGCAGCAGCCAGACAGGGGAGAACACTGAAGCTTTCTTT. Its protein product is CASSSQTGENTEAFF. Looking up the rest from reference TRBV5-1 and TRBJ1-1 gives the full variable domain: KAGVTQTPRYLIKTRGQQVTLSCSPISGHRSVSWYQQTPGQGLQFLFEYFSETQRNKGNFPGRFSGRQFSNSRSEMNVSTLELGDSALYLCASSSQTGENTEAFFGQGTRLTVV.

The V call is TRBV7-9, the J call TRBJ1-1, with 10 bases fitting TRBD1. Unmatched junction bases numbered 4, after V lost 3 bases and J lost 3 bases. Germline loops: CDR1 SEHNR, CDR2 FQNEAQ (reference sequence). The CDR3 length is 15 residues. The CDR3 DNA follows: TGTGCCAGCAGCTTCGGGACAGGGGACTACACTGAAGCTTTCTTT. This sequence encodes CASSFGTGDYTEAFF.

The chain employs TRBV6-5 and TRBJ2-7; 9 nucleotides agree with TRBD1. Per germline, CDR1 MNHEY and CDR2 SVGAGI. V trimming: 5 bases; J trimming: 4 bases; junction bases outside the gene matches: 3. The CDR3 loop spans 13 amino acids. Here the CDR3 DNA reads TGTGCCAGCAGTCGACAGGGGGTATACGAGCAGTACTTC. Translation: CASSRQGVYEQYF.

J is TRBJ1-1 and V is TRBV6-1, with TRBD1 as a possible D gene (6 bases). The germline V and J ends were trimmed by 5 bases and 7 bases, with 11 bases remaining between them. The CDR3 is made up of 12 amino acids. Germline CDR1 MNHNS, CDR2 SASEGT. CDR3 residues: CASSNRANEAFF. In nucleotides, the CDR3 is TGTGCCAGCAGTAACAGGGCTAATGAAGCTTTCTTT.

This chain links TRBV19 with TRBJ1-3; D unclear. V dropped 7 bases and J dropped 3 bases, with 28 bases sitting between them. Germline-derived CDR1 and CDR2 are LNHDA and SQIVND (reference sequence). The CDR3 extends over 19 amino acids. The CDR3 is CASTTPTGTSVSIGNTIYF. The CDR3 DNA reads as TGTGCCAGTACAACCCCTACGGGTACGTCTGTCAGTATTGGAAACACCATATATTTT.

The rearrangement uses TRBV27 and TRBJ2-7, with a weak D call TRBD2 (7 bases). The germline V and J ends were trimmed by 6 bases and 5 bases, with 20 bases remaining between them. The CDR3 totals 15 residues. The germline CDR1 and CDR2 sequences are MNHEY and SMNVEV (reference sequence). CDR3: CASRREGVGGHEQYF. In DNA, the CDR3 is TGTGCCAGCAGAAGGGAGGGAGTGGGGGGCCACGAGCAGTACTTC.

The chain joins TRBV5-1 to TRBJ2-3, with TRBD2 matching over 9 bases. Germline CDR1 is SGHRS and CDR2 is YFSETQ. The V segment lost 0 bases and the J segment 0 bases; nucleotides outside the gene matches: 8. The CDR3 runs 18 residues. CDR3 in amino acids: CASSLGSGGGYSTDTQYF. CDR3 bases: TGCGCCAGCAGCTTGGGTAGCGGGGGAGGGTACAGCACAGATACGCAGTATTTT.

This sequence joins TRBV5-1 and TRBJ1-2, with unresolved D. Germline V gives CDR1 SGHRS, CDR2 YFSETQ. V was shortened by 0 bases and J by 6 bases, with 18 bases between the two germline ends. The CDR3 consists of 16 residues. In DNA, the CDR3 is TGCGCCAGCAGCTTGGCCGGGGAGTCGAGTTGGGATGGCTACACCTTC. Translation: CASSLAGESSWDGYTF.

This rearrangement joins TRBV7-9 to TRBJ1-3; 8 bases match TRBD1. CDR1 is SEHNR and CDR2 is FQNEAQ in the germline V gene (reference sequence). V lost 5 bases, J lost 2 bases, and 8 bases stayed unmatched. This CDR3 is 16 amino acids long. The CDR3 loop reads CASSPRQGLPGNTIYF. In nucleotides, the CDR3 is TGTGCCAGCAGCCCCCGACAGGGGCTGCCTGGAAACACCATATATTTT.

The chain employs TRBV19 and TRBJ2-7; TRBD2 matches 10 bases. Germline V gives CDR1 LNHDA, CDR2 SQIVND (reference sequence). J lost 2 bases, V lost 10 bases, and 5 bases had no gene match. The CDR3 contains 13 residues. The CDR3, as DNA: TGTGCCACTAGGACTAGCGGTACCTACGAGCAGTACTTC. It yields the protein CATRTSGTYEQYF.

The rearrangement uses TRBV6-6 and TRBJ2-2; 10 bases match TRBD1. Germline V gene sequence: CDR1 MNHNY, CDR2 SVGAGI (reference sequence). Trimming cost V 6 bases and J 6 bases; bases outside gene matches: 4. This CDR3 is built from 14 residues. CDR3 DNA: TGTGCCAGCAGCTCCGGGACAGGGGCCGGGGAGCTGTTTTTT. The encoded protein is CASSSGTGAGELFF.

CDR3: CASTPQGKGEQFF. The CDR3 DNA follows: TGTGCCAGCACCCCACAGGGGAAGGGCGAGCAGTTCTTC. The chain is built from TRBV11-1 and TRBJ2-1; 7 positions match TRBD1. The CDR3 is 13 residues long. From germline, CDR1 is SGHAT and CDR2 FQDESV (reference sequence). With V trimmed by 7 bases and J by 10 bases, 10 bases remained unmatched.

This chain links TRBV4-2 with TRBJ2-4; the D gene is possibly TRBD1 (6 bases). CDR3 length: 15 amino acids. The V and J ends lost 3 bases and 0 bases respectively, with 9 bases between them. Germline loops: CDR1 LGHNA, CDR2 YNFKEQ. The CDR3 is CASSQDSLAKNIQYF. CDR3 nucleotide sequence: TGTGCCAGCAGCCAGGACAGTCTAGCCAAAAACATTCAGTACTTC.

This chain joins TRBV15 and TRBJ2-1, with D unresolved. Trimming removed 1 base at V and 7 bases at J, with 11 bases between. The CDR3 spans 14 residues. Germline V gene data show CDR1 as LNHNV and CDR2 as YYDKDF (reference sequence). This CDR3 is CATSRVGGLNEQFF. In nucleotides, the CDR3 is TGTGCCACCAGCAGAGTCGGTGGTCTGAATGAGCAGTTCTTC.

This chain joins TRBV19 and TRBJ1-5; D is perhaps TRBD1 (5 bases). CDR1 is LNHDA and CDR2 is SQIVND in the germline V gene (reference sequence). Deletions cut 9 bases from V and 4 bases from J, with 13 bases between. The CDR3 extends over 13 amino acids. CDR3 loop: CASQRQPNQPQHF. CDR3 DNA sequence: TGTGCCAGCCAGAGACAGCCGAATCAGCCCCAGCATTTT.

The chain has TRBV7-2 and TRBJ1-1; D gene unclear. CDR3 length: 12 amino acids. CDR1 is SGHTA and CDR2 is FQGNSA in the germline V gene. V lost 6 bases and J lost 2, with 7 bases in between. Here the CDR3 DNA reads TGTGCCAGCAGGGGAGCTAACACTGAAGCTTTCTTT. Protein product: CASRGANTEAFF. The full variable domain, rest sourced from reference TRBV7-2 and TRBJ1-1, is GAGVSQSPSNKVTEKGKDVELRCDPISGHTALYWYRQSLGQGLEFLIYFQGNSAPDKSGLPSDRFSAERTGGSVSTLTIQRTQQEDSAVYLCASRGANTEAFFGQGTRLTVV.

The rearrangement links TRBV2 to TRBJ1-1; D not certain. From germline, CDR1 is SNHLY and CDR2 FYNNEI. The CDR3 contains 14 residues. Between the trimmed V and J ends, which lost 2 bases and 3 bases, there was a span of 10 bases. CDR3 protein: CASSELAGYTEAFF. The CDR3 region has the DNA TGTGCCAGCAGTGAATTAGCGGGGTACACTGAAGCTTTCTTT.

This chain uses TRBV7-6 with TRBJ1-1, with 10 bases aligning to TRBD1. Germline-derived CDR1 and CDR2 are SGHVS and FNYEAQ. Trimming at V came to 4 bases and at J to 0 bases, leaving 5 bases not matched to a gene. CDR3 size: 16 residues. The CDR3, as DNA: TGTGCCAGCAGCTCCGGACAGGGGGGCATGAACACTGAAGCTTTCTTT. It specifies CASSSGQGGMNTEAFF. The complete variable domain, with remaining parts taken from reference TRBV7-6 and TRBJ1-1, reads GAGVSQSPRYKVTKRGQDVALRCDPISGHVSLYWYRQALGQGPEFLTYFNYEAQQDKSGLPNDRFSAERPEGSISTLTIQRTEQRDSAMYRCASSSGQGGMNTEAFFGQGTRLTVV.

The rearrangement links TRBV2 to TRBJ2-5, with unresolved D. The CDR3 spans 13 residues. The germline V gene has CDR1 SNHLY and CDR2 FYNNEI. V was shortened by 5 bases and J by 3 bases, with 10 bases between the two germline ends. CDR3 coding DNA: TGTGCCAGCAGTAAAGGGCTTAAAGAGACCCAGTACTTC. Amino acids: CASSKGLKETQYF.

The V call is TRBV19, the J call TRBJ2-7, with 8 bases identical to TRBD1. The CDR3 consists of 16 residues. V lost 5 bases to trimming and J lost 6 bases; unmatched junction nucleotides: 15. Germline CDR1 is LNHDA and CDR2 is SQIVND (reference sequence). CDR3 protein: CASSSGQGRNPSEQYF. As DNA, the CDR3 is TGTGCCAGTAGTTCAGGACAGGGTCGGAACCCCTCCGAGCAGTACTTC. The full variable domain, completed using reference TRBV19 and TRBJ2-7, is DGGITQSPKYLFRKEGQNVTLSCEQNLNHDAMYWYRQDPGQGLRLIYYSQIVNDFQKGDIAEGYSVSREKKESFPLTVTSAQKNPTAFYLCASSSGQGRNPSEQYFGPGTRLTVT.

This chain joins TRBV7-6 and TRBJ1-1, with 7 bases identical to TRBD1. The V segment lost 5 bases and the J segment 3 bases; nucleotides outside the gene matches: 9. The germline V gene encodes CDR1 SGHVS and CDR2 FNYEAQ. This CDR3 spans 15 amino acids. The CDR3 loop is CASSNRDRGYTEAFF. Here the CDR3 DNA reads TGTGCCAGCAGCAATCGGGACAGAGGTTACACTGAAGCTTTCTTT.

V usage is TRBV15 and J usage is TRBJ2-3; D is possibly TRBD2 (5 bases). The CDR3 contains 13 residues. V lost 0 bases and J 10 bases, leaving 11 bases between the germline ends. Germline V gives CDR1 LNHNV, CDR2 YYDKDF (reference sequence). CDR3 coding DNA: TGTGCCACCAGCAGAGATCTCGGGGATGCGCAGTATTTT. It is translated as CATSRDLGDAQYF.

V is TRBV4-1 and J is TRBJ2-2, with D tentatively TRBD1 (6 bases). The CDR3 has 15 residues. Germline CDR1 reads MGHRA; CDR2 reads YSYEKL. V lost 1 base, J lost 7 bases, and 13 bases lay in between. In DNA, the CDR3 is TGCGCCAGCAGCCAAGGCTCACAGGGTCGCGGGGAGCTGTTTTTT. It translates to CASSQGSQGRGELFF.

This chain links TRBV7-2 with TRBJ2-7; weak D call: TRBD2 (6 bases). Germline CDR1 and CDR2: SGHTA and FQGNSA. This CDR3 comprises 15 residues. Trimming pared 5 bases from V and 3 bases from J, leaving 17 bases between. For the CDR3, the DNA is TGTGCCAGCAGCCCTATGGCTAGCGAGCTCTACGAGCAGTACTTC. Translating it yields CASSPMASELYEQYF.

The gene calls are TRBV5-1 and TRBJ2-2; D is perhaps TRBD1 (6 bases). Trimming stripped 5 bases from V and 2 bases from J, with 16 bases between. The CDR3 is 16 amino acids. Germline loops: CDR1 SGHRS, CDR2 YFSETQ. The CDR3 sequence is CASSSSGVRNTGELFF. The CDR3 nucleotides are TGCGCCAGCAGTTCCTCAGGGGTTCGCAACACCGGGGAGCTGTTTTTT.